One sample yielded the 8 T cell receptor beta chains listed below, sequenced in a study of human thymus T cells. Libraries were prepared by immunoSEQ multiplex PCR; TCRdb keeps only in-frame clonotypes and omits some of them. The table includes some 44,000 clones, roughly 94% detected once. The sequenced material came from blood. The receptor source for this set is a girl under three years old with a congenital heart defect but otherwise immunologically healthy.

The chain has TRBV25-1 and TRBJ2-5; D is unclear. This CDR3 comprises 13 residues. The V and J ends lost 1 base and 5 bases respectively, with 8 bases between them. CDR1 and CDR2 from the germline V gene are MGHDK and SYGVNS. The CDR3 coding sequence is TGTGCCAGCAGTGAATTCGGTCGGGAGACCCAGTACTTC. Residues: CASSEFGRETQYF.

The chain has TRBV10-3 and TRBJ2-7; D remains unclear. The CDR3 is 12 residues long. V was trimmed by 0 bases and J by 5 bases, leaving 5 bases between them. Germline V gene data show CDR1 as ENHRY and CDR2 as SYGVKD. The CDR3, as DNA: TGTGCCATCAGTGAGTCCAGCCACGAGCAGTACTTC. It specifies CAISESSHEQYF.

This chain joins TRBV6-1 and TRBJ1-2; a weak D match, TRBD1 (5 bases). Germline assignment: CDR1 MNHNS and CDR2 SASEGT. Trimming stripped 7 bases from V and 7 bases from J, with 16 bases between. CDR3 length: 13 amino acids. The CDR3 sequence is CASKVAGLGGYTF. In DNA form, the CDR3 reads TGTGCCAGCAAGGTAGCAGGGTTGGGTGGCTACACCTTC.

This rearrangement joins TRBV6-1 to TRBJ1-3; tentative D call: TRBD1 (5 bases). Germline loops: CDR1 MNHNS, CDR2 SASEGT. The CDR3 extends over 15 amino acids. V was pared by 2 bases and J by 0 bases, with 8 bases between. CDR3 sequence reads: CASSEQGNSGNTIYF. In DNA form, the CDR3 reads TGTGCCAGCAGTGAACAGGGCAACTCTGGAAACACCATATATTTT.

The CDR3 spells CASSPGSRITEAFF. The CDR3 DNA is TGTGCCAGCAGCCCCGGTTCAAGGATCACTGAAGCTTTCTTT. This chain uses TRBV6-5 with TRBJ1-1; no definite D call. The CDR3 covers 14 residues. V was trimmed by 6 bases and J by 4 bases, leaving 15 bases between them. CDR1 and CDR2 from the germline V gene are MNHEY and SVGAGI.

The CDR3 DNA follows: TGCGCCAGCAGCTTGGGTGTGGGGTACGAGACCCAGTACTTC. Protein: CASSLGVGYETQYF. The J gene is TRBJ2-5, the V gene TRBV5-1, with D unresolved. Trimming shortened V by 0 bases and J by 5 bases, and 11 bases separated the two germline ends. The CDR3 contains 14 residues. Germline lookup yields CDR1 SGHRS and CDR2 YFSETQ.

This sequence joins TRBV29-1 and TRBJ2-7; D assignment may be TRBD1 or TRBD2 (5 bases each). This CDR3 is 11 amino acids long. V lost 8 bases to trimming and J lost 0 bases, with 8 bases between them. CDR1 and CDR2 (germline): SQVTM, ANQGSEA. The CDR3 DNA is TGCAGCTTCGGGACCTCCTACGAGCAGTACTTC. Translated: CSFGTSYEQYF.

The chain recombines TRBV15 with TRBJ2-5, with 7 nucleotides matching TRBD2. CDR1 and CDR2 from the germline V gene are LNHNV and YYDKDF (reference sequence). V was clipped by 1 base and J by 1 base; unmatched bases: 9. The CDR3 length is 17 residues. The CDR3 nucleotides are TGTGCCACCAGCAGAGGGAGTGGGCGGACTAGCCAAGAGACCCAGTACTTC. Encoded protein: CATSRGSGRTSQETQYF.